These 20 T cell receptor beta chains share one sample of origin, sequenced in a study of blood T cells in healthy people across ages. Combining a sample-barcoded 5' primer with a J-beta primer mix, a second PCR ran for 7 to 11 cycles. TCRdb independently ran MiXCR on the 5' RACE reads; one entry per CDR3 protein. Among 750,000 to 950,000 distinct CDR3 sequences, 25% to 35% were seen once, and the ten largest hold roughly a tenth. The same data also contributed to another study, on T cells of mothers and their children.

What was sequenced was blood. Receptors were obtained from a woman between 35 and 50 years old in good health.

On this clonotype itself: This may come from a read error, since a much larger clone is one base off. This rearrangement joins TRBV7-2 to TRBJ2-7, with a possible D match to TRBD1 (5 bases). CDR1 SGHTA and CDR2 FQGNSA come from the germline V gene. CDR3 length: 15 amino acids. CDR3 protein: CVSSFRGAGYYEQYF. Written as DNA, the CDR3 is TGTGTCAGCAGCTTTAGAGGAGCAGGGTACTACGAGCAGTACTTC.

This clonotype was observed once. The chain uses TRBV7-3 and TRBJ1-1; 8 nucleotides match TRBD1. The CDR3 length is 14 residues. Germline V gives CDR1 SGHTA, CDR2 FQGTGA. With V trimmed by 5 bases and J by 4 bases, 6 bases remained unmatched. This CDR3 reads CASSPHGQGTEAFF. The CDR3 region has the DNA TGTGCCAGCAGCCCTCATGGACAGGGCACTGAAGCTTTCTTT.

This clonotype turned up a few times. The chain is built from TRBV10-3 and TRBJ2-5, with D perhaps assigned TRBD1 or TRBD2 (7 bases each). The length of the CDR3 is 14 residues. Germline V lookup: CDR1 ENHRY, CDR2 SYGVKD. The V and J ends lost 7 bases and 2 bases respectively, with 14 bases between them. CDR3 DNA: TGTGCCATCAACCAGGGGGGGATACAAGAGACCCAGTACTTC. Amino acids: CAINQGGIQETQYF.

The CDR3 reads CASRQQGYTEAFF. CDR3 DNA: TGTGCCAGCAGGCAACAGGGCTACACTGAAGCTTTCTTT. This chain joins TRBV11-2 and TRBJ1-1; possible D gene TRBD1, 6 bases. The CDR3 is 13 amino acids. Per the germline V gene, CDR1 is SGHAT and CDR2 is FQNNGV. V lost 6 bases to trimming and J lost 3 bases, with 11 bases between them.

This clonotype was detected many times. CDR3 DNA sequence: TGTGCCAGCAGCATGGACAGTGCCTCCTACGAGCAGTACTTC. Protein product: CASSMDSASYEQYF. The chain has TRBV5-6 and TRBJ2-7; maybe TRBD1 (6 bases). Trimming cost V 4 bases and J 0 bases, with 11 bases left between them. CDR1 SGHDT and CDR2 YYEEEE come from the germline V gene. The CDR3 consists of 14 residues.

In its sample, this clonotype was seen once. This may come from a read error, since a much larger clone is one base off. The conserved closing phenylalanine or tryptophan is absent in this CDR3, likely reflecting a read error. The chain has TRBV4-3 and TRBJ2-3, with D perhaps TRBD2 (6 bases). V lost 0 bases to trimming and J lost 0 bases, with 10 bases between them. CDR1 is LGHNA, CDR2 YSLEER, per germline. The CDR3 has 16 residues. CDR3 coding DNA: TGCGCCAGCAGCCAAGAGACTAGTATCAGCACAGATACGCAGTATTTG. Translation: CASSQETSISTDTQYL.

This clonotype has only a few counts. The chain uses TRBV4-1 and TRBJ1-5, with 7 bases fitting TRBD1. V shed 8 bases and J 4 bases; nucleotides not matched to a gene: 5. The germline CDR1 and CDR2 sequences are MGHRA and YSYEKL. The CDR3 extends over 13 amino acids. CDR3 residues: CASGTDRNQPQHF. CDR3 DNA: TGCGCCAGCGGGACAGACAGAAATCAGCCCCAGCATTTT.

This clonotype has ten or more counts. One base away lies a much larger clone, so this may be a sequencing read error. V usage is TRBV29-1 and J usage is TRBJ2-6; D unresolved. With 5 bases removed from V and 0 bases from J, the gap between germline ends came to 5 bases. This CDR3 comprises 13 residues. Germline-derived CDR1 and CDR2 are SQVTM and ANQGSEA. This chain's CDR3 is CSVCSSGANVLTF. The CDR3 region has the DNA TGCAGCGTTTGTTCCTCTGGGGCCAACGTCCTGACTTTC. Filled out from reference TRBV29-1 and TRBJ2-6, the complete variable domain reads SAVISQKPSRDICQRGTSLTIQCQVDSQVTMMFWYRQQPGQSLTLIATANQGSEATYESGFVIDKFPISRPNLTFSTLTVSNMSPEDSSIYLCSVCSSGANVLTFGAGSRLTVL.

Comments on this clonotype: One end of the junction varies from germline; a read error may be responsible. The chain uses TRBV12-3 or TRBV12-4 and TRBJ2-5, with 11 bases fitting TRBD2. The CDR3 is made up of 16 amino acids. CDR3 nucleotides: TGTGCCGGCAGTGCCCCACTAGCGGGAGAGCTTGAGACCCAGTACTTC. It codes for CAGSAPLAGELETQYF.

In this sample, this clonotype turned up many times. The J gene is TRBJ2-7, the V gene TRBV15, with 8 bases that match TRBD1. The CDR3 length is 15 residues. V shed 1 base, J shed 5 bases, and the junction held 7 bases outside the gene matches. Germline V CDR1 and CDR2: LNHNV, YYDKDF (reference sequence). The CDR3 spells CATSRAGQGADEQYF. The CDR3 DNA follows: TGTGCCACCAGCAGAGCAGGACAGGGTGCTGACGAGCAGTACTTC.

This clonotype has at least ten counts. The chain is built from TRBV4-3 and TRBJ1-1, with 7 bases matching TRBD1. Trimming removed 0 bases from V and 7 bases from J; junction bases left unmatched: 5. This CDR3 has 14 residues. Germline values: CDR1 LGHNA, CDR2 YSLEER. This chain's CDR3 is CASSQDATGIEAFF. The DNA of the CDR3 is TGCGCCAGCAGCCAAGATGCGACAGGGATTGAAGCTTTCTTT.

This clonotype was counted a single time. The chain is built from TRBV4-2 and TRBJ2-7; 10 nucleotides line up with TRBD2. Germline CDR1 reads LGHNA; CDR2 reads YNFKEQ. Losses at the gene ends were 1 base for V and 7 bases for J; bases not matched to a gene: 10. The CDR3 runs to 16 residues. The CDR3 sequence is CASSQAPAGGSGEQYF. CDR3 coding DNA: TGTGCCAGCAGCCAAGCCCCAGCGGGGGGGAGCGGGGAGCAGTACTTC.

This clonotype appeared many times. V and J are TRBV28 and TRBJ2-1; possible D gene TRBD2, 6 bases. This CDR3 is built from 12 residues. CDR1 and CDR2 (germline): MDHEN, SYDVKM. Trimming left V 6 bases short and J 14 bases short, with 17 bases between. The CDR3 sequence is CASSLLGREEFF. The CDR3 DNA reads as TGTGCCAGCAGCCTCCTAGGCAGGGAGGAGTTCTTC.

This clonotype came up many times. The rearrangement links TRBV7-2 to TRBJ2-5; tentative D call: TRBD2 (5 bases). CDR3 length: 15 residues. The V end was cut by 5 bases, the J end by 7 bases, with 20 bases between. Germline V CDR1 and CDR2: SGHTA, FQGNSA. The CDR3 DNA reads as TGTGCCAGCAGCCCAAGATCGGGCCGGGCGGGGACCCAGTACTTC. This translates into CASSPRSGRAGTQYF.

CDR3 residues: CASSPRGAGDSPLHF. DNA for the CDR3: TGTGCCAGCAGCCCGCGGGGGGCCGGAGATTCACCCCTCCACTTT. V is TRBV7-2 and J is TRBJ1-6; weak D call: TRBD1 (6 bases). Trimming left V 5 bases short and J 8 bases short, with 16 bases between. Looked up from germline, CDR1 is SGHTA and CDR2 is FQGNSA. The CDR3 has 15 residues.

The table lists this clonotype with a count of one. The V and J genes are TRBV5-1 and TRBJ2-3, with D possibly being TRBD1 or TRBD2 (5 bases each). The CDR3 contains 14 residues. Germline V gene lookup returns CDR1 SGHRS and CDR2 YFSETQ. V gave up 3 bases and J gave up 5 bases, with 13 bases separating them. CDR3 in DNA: TGCGCCAGCAGCTCCTGGGGGATAGAAGATACGCAGTATTTT. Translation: CASSSWGIEDTQYF.

This CDR3 is CASSLEASNPYNEQFF. The CDR3 DNA follows: TGTGCCAGCAGTTTAGAAGCTAGCAATCCCTACAATGAGCAGTTCTTC. This chain uses TRBV12-3 or TRBV12-4 with TRBJ2-1; a weak D match, TRBD2 (5 bases). Trimming removed 1 base from V and 2 bases from J, with 12 bases in between. This CDR3 has 16 residues.

Here the CDR3 DNA reads TGTGCCAGCTCACCACCGAGTCCGAGCACAGATACGCAGTATTTT. The encoded protein is CASSPPSPSTDTQYF. The chain recombines TRBV18 with TRBJ2-3; D not resolved. This CDR3 is 15 amino acids long. V dropped 0 bases and J dropped 0 bases, with 7 bases sitting between them. Germline-derived CDR1 and CDR2 are KGHSH and LQKENI.

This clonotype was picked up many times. The CDR3 DNA sequence: TGTGCCAGCAGCCAGGGGCATTCAAAGGCAGATACGCAGTATTTT. Translating it yields CASSQGHSKADTQYF. The J gene is TRBJ2-3, the V gene TRBV7-9, with D perhaps matching TRBD1 (6 bases). Trimming left V 5 bases short and J 4 bases short, with 16 bases between. The length of the CDR3 is 15 residues. The germline CDR1 and CDR2 sequences are SEHNR and FQNEAQ (reference sequence). The full variable domain, in which reference TRBV7-9 and TRBJ2-3 provide the parts outside the CDR3, is DTGVSQNPRHKITKRGQNVTFRCDPISEHNRLYWYRQTLGQGPEFLTYFQNEAQLEKSRLLSDRFSAERPKGSFSTLEIQRTEQGDSAMYLCASSQGHSKADTQYFGPGTRLTVL.

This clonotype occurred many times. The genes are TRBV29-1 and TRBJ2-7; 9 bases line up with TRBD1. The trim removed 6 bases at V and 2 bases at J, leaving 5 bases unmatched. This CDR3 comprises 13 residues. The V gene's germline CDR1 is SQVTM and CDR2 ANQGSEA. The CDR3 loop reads CSVRTGATYEQYF. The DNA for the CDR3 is TGCAGCGTCCGGACAGGGGCGACCTACGAGCAGTACTTC.